These T cell receptor beta chains were read from a single sample in a study of blood T cell repertoires in COVID-19. Profiled with immunoSEQ multiplex PCR; TCRdb holds only in-frame clones, not every one. Of 100,000 to 120,000 clones in the sample, less than 85% are singletons; the top ten hold about 12%. Sequencing was done on a sample of peripheral blood. The receptors originated from a human donor in a cohort sampled during active COVID-19. The CDR3 runs from the conserved cysteine through the conserved F or W. The order of the fields is clone size, D gene, V gene, J gene, CDR3 protein, CDR3 DNA. D genes are given only for firm matches. A row's size may be missing; if present it is once, few, many or a size class.

NA	NA	TRBV4-1	TRBJ1-2	CASSQENSLGYGYTF	TGCGCCAGCAGCCAAGAGAATTCGCTCGGGTATGGCTACACCTTC
once	NA	TRBV19	TRBJ2-4	CASSNQGTKNIQYF	TGTGCCAGTAGTAATCAGGGGACCAAAAACATTCAGTACTTC
few	NA	TRBV7-9	TRBJ1-4	CASSSRAGSGVF	TGTGCCAGCAGCTCACGGGCAGGGTCAGGAGTGTTT
NA	TRBD2	TRBV6-1	TRBJ2-5	CASSDGGYQETQYF	TGTGCCAGCAGTGACGGGGGGTACCAAGAGACCCAGTACTTC
once	TRBD1	TRBV5-6	TRBJ1-4	CASSLQGAGEKLFF	TGTGCCAGCAGCCTCCAGGGGGCTGGTGAAAAACTGTTTTTT
NA	NA	TRBV7-6	TRBJ2-7	CASSDSGEQYF	TGTGCCAGCAGCGATTCAGGGGAGCAGTACTTC
NA	NA	TRBV6-5	TRBJ2-2	CASSYQGPGELFF	TGTGCCAGCAGTTACCAGGGGCCCGGGGAGCTGTTTTTT
NA	TRBD1	TRBV28	TRBJ1-5	CASSFPFPIRGSPTKGSNQPQHF	TGTGCCAGCAGTTTCCCCTTTCCCATCAGGGGGTCCCCTACCAAAGGGAGCAATCAGCCCCAGCATTTT
few	NA	TRBV28	TRBJ1-1	CASSSGNTEAFF	TGTGCCAGCAGTTCCGGGAACACTGAAGCTTTCTTT
NA	TRBD1	TRBV27	TRBJ1-1	CASSPRTGAYSWTEAFF	TGTGCCAGCAGTCCGAGGACAGGAGCCTACAGTTGGACTGAAGCTTTCTTT
NA	NA	TRBV19	TRBJ1-5	CASSIFHGSNQPQHF	TGTGCCAGTAGTATCTTTCATGGCAGCAATCAGCCCCAGCATTTT
NA	TRBD1	TRBV10-1	TRBJ1-1	CASSGRDRGRGDTEAFF	TGCGCCAGCAGTGGCCGGGACAGGGGCCGCGGAGACACTGAAGCTTTCTTT
NA	NA	TRBV4-3	TRBJ1-5	CASSQDRARNQPQHF	TGCGCCAGCAGCCAAGACAGGGCGCGCAATCAGCCCCAGCATTTT
NA	NA	TRBV6-5	TRBJ1-5	CASSYRGEQPQHF	TGTGCCAGCAGTTATCGCGGGGAGCAGCCCCAGCATTTT
few	NA	TRBV4-3	TRBJ2-1	CASSQEPERGEQFF	TGCGCCAGCAGCCAAGAACCGGAAAGGGGTGAGCAGTTCTTC
NA	TRBD1	TRBV28	TRBJ1-2	CASSFPGTALTHGYTF	TGTGCCAGCAGTTTTCCAGGGACAGCCTTAACCCATGGCTACACCTTC
NA	TRBD1	TRBV6-2/TRBV6-3	TRBJ2-1	CASSYRRDRNNEQFF	TGTGCCAGCAGTTACCGGCGGGACAGGAACAATGAGCAGTTCTTC
NA	TRBD1	TRBV9	TRBJ1-1	CASSTTGKNTEAFF	TGTGCCAGCAGCACGACAGGGAAGAACACTGAAGCTTTCTTT
NA	TRBD1	TRBV4-1	TRBJ2-6	CASSQEGRGLSGANVLTF	TGCGCCAGCAGCCAAGAAGGCAGGGGGCTTTCTGGGGCCAACGTCCTGACTTTC
NA	NA	TRBV12-3/TRBV12-4	TRBJ2-1	CASSFLINNEQFF	TGTGCCAGCAGTTTCCTTATTAACAATGAGCAGTTCTTC
NA	NA	TRBV5-1	TRBJ2-5	CASSLGSGDGETQYF	TGCGCCAGCAGCTTGGGATCAGGGGATGGGGAGACCCAGTACTTC
NA	NA	TRBV25-1	TRBJ2-4	CASTPSSSGNIQYF	TGTGCCAGCACTCCCTCTAGTAGTGGGAACATTCAGTACTTC
NA	TRBD1	TRBV7-3	TRBJ1-1	CASSLNAPGTANTEAFF	TGTGCCAGCAGCTTAAACGCCCCCGGGACAGCGAACACTGAAGCTTTCTTT
NA	NA	TRBV14	TRBJ2-7	CASSQVGPRGNEQYF	TGTGCCAGCAGCCAAGTTGGCCCTCGAGGGAACGAGCAGTACTTC
once	NA	TRBV4-1	TRBJ1-4	CASSQEAPTNEKLFF	TGCGCCAGCAGCCAAGAAGCACCAACTAATGAAAAACTGTTTTTT
NA	NA	TRBV6-1	TRBJ1-4	CASSETEDSTNEKLFF	TGTGCCAGCAGTGAAACGGAGGACAGTACAAATGAAAAACTGTTTTTT
NA	NA	TRBV7-2	TRBJ1-1	CASSSTRGAGTEAFF	TGTGCCAGCAGCTCTACCAGGGGCGCAGGCACTGAAGCTTTCTTT
NA	NA	TRBV6-1	TRBJ2-1	CASSEASTASYNEQFF	TGTGCCAGCAGTGAAGCGTCGACAGCCTCCTACAATGAGCAGTTCTTC
NA	TRBD1	TRBV6-5	TRBJ1-5	CASSPQGAGNQPQHF	TGTGCCAGCAGCCCACAGGGGGCTGGCAATCAGCCCCAGCATTTT
NA	NA	TRBV19	TRBJ2-2	CASRTTGFQGTGELFF	TGTGCCAGTAGGACTACCGGGTTCCAAGGCACCGGGGAGCTGTTTTTT
NA	NA	TRBV7-9	TRBJ2-7	CATAETYEQYF	TGTGCCACTGCCGAGACCTACGAGCAGTACTTC
NA	NA	TRBV7-9	TRBJ2-7	CASSWSPLYEQYF	TGTGCCAGCAGCTGGAGCCCGCTCTACGAGCAGTACTTC
NA	NA	TRBV27	TRBJ2-3	CASSLSGGTDTQYF	TGTGCCAGCAGTTTATCGGGAGGCACAGATACGCAGTATTTT
NA	TRBD1	TRBV12-5	TRBJ2-3	CASGLWTGGAEDTQYF	TGTGCTAGTGGTCTCTGGACAGGGGGCGCTGAAGATACGCAGTATTTT
NA	NA	TRBV9	TRBJ1-1	CASSAIPGGNTEAFF	TGTGCCAGCAGCGCGATCCCGGGAGGAAACACTGAAGCTTTCTTT
NA	NA	TRBV4-1	TRBJ2-7	CASSRDTGYEQYF	TGCGCCAGCAGCCGGGATACAGGTTACGAGCAGTACTTC
NA	TRBD1	TRBV4-1	TRBJ2-7	CASSQSDRASYEQYF	TGCGCCAGCAGCCAGTCGGACAGGGCCTCCTACGAGCAGTACTTC
NA	NA	TRBV4-1	TRBJ2-1	CASSQSQGFLSGGEQFF	TGCGCCAGCAGCCAAAGCCAGGGATTTCTCTCGGGCGGTGAGCAGTTCTTC
once	NA	TRBV10-3	TRBJ1-4	CASKGGGTEKLFF	TGTGCCTCGAAAGGGGGGGGTACTGAAAAACTGTTTTTT
NA	TRBD1	TRBV5-4	TRBJ1-1	CASSLAKRTGTNTEAFF	TGTGCCAGCAGCTTGGCTAAGCGGACAGGGACGAACACTGAAGCTTTCTTT
NA	NA	TRBV4-1	TRBJ1-1	CASSQDSFQGEAFF	TGCGCCAGCAGCCAAGACAGTTTTCAGGGTGAAGCTTTCTTT
NA	NA	TRBV27	TRBJ2-1	CASSLSPDSVQFF	TGTGCCAGCAGTTTATCCCCGGACAGCGTGCAGTTCTTC
NA	NA	TRBV9	TRBJ2-3	CASSVAGFGTDTQYF	TGTGCCAGCAGCGTAGCAGGGTTTGGCACAGATACGCAGTATTTT
NA	NA	TRBV19	TRBJ1-5	CASKGSDSGNQPQHF	TGTGCCAGTAAAGGAAGCGATAGTGGCAATCAGCCCCAGCATTTT
NA	TRBD2	TRBV6-5	TRBJ2-4	CASSLAGGAKNIQYF	TGTGCCAGCAGCCTTGCGGGGGGAGCCAAAAACATTCAGTACTTC
NA	NA	TRBV24-1	TRBJ2-2	CATSYRDTGELFF	TGTGCCACCAGTTACAGGGACACCGGGGAGCTGTTTTTT
NA	TRBD1	TRBV10-3	TRBJ1-2	CAISDPPGQGIYYGYTF	TGTGCCATCAGTGACCCTCCAGGACAGGGAATCTACTATGGCTACACCTTC
few	NA	TRBV19	TRBJ1-3	CASSIEGGPFGNTIYF	TGTGCCAGTAGTATAGAAGGAGGTCCATTTGGAAACACCATATATTTT
NA	NA	TRBV4-3	TRBJ2-1	CASSHPKTGSEQFF	TGCGCCAGCAGCCATCCGAAAACGGGGTCTGAGCAGTTCTTC
few	NA	TRBV6-5	TRBJ1-1	CASSPGSGTEAFF	TGTGCCAGCAGTCCAGGGTCGGGCACTGAAGCTTTCTTT